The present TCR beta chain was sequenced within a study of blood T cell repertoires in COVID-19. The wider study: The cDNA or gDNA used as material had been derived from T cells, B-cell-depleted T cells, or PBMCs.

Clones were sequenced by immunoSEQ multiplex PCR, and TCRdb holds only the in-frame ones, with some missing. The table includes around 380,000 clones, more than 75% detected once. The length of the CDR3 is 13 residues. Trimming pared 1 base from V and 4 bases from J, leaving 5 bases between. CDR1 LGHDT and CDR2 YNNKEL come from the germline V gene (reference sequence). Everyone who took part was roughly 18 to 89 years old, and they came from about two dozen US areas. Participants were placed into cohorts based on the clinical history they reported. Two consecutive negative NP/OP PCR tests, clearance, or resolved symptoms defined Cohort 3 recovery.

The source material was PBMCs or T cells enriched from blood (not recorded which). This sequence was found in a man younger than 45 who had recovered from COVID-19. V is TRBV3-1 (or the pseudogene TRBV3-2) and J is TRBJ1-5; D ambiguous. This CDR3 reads CASSQGQNQPQHF. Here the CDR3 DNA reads TGTGCCAGCAGCCAAGGGCAGAATCAGCCCCAGCATTTT.